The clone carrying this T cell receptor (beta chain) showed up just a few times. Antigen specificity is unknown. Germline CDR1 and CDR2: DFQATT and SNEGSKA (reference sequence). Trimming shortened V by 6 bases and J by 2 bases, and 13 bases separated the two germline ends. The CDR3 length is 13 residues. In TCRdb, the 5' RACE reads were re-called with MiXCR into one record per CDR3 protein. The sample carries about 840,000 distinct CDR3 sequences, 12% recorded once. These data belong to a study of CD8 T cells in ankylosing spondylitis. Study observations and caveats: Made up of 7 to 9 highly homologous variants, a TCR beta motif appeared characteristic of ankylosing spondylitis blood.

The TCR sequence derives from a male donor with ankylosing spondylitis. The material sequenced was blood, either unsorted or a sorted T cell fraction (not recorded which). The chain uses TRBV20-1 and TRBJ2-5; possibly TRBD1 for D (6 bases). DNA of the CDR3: TGCAGTGCCGCCTGGACAGTTCAAGAGACCCAGTACTTC. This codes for CSAAWTVQETQYF.